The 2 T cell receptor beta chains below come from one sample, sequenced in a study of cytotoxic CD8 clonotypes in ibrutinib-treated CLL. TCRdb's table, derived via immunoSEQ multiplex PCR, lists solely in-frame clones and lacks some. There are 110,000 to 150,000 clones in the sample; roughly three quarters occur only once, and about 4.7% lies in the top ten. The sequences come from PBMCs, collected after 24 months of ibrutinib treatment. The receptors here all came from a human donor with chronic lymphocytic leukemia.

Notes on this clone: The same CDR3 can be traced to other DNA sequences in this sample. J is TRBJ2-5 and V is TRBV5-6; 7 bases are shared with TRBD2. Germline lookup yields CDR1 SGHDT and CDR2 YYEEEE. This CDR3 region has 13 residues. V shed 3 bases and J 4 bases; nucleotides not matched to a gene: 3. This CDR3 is CASSWGGRETQYF. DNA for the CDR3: TGTGCCAGCAGCTGGGGAGGGCGAGAGACCCAGTACTTC. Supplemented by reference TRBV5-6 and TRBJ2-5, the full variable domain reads DAGVTQSPTHLIKTRGQQVTLRCSPKSGHDTVSWYQQALGQGPQFIFQYYEEEERQRGNFPDRFSGHQFPNYSSELNVNALLLGDSALYLCASSWGGRETQYFGPGTRLLVL.

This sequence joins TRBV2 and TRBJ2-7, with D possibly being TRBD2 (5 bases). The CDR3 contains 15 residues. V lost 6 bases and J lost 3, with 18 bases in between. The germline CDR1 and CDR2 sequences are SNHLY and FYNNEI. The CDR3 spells CASSQRTGSLYEQYF. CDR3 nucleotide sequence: TGTGCCAGCAGCCAAAGGACGGGGAGCCTCTACGAGCAGTACTTC.